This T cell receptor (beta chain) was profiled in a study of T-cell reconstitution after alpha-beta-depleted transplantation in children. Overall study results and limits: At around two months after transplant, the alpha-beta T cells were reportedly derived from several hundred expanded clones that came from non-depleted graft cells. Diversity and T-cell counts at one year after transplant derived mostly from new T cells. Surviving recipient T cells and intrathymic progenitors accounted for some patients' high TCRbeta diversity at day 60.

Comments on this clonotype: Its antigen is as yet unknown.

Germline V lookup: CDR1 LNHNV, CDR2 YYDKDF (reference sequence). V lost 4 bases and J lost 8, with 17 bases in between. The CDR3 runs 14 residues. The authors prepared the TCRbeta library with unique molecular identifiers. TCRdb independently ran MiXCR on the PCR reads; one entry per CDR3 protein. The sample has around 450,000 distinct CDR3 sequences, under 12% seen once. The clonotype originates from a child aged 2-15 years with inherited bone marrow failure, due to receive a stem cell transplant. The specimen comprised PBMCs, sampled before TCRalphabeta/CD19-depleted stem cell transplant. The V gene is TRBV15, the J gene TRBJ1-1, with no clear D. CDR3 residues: CATSTAAYVGEAFF. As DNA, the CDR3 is TGTGCCACCAGCACCGCCGCGTATGTGGGGGAAGCTTTCTTT.